This TCR beta chain was captured by sequencing in a study of vaccination effects on CD4 cells after COVID-19 (dated by TCRdb to between 2021 and 2023). The study in broad terms: To identify antigen-specific CD4+ T cell clonotypes by their expansion, the ViraFEST assay first stimulated PBMC with viral peptide pools and then applied TCR sequencing. Pre-vaccine samples from a couple of convalescent patients were drawn 16 days and one week before the first dose, 142 and 148 days after COVID-19 diagnosis. Each participant got two doses of an mRNA SARS-CoV-2 vaccine, either BNT162b2 or mRNA-1273. Two million PBMC per well were cultured in IMDM with 5% human AB serum, 8.5 to 10 IU/ml IL-2 and gentamicin, plus 10 ug/ml peptides. In the study, cultures from other donors were sequenced using the Oncomine TCR Beta short-read assay on an Illumina iSeq 100. SARS-CoV-2 spike-specific CD4+ TCR repertoires from before and after mRNA vaccination were compared in COVID-19 convalescent patients and in infection-naive vaccine recipients. A total of 10 COVID-19 convalescent patients and several SARS-CoV-2-naive healthy vaccine recipients were included in the full study.

V is cut by 5 bases and J by 2 bases, and the space between the germline ends is 9 bases. Including cysteine and phenylalanine, the CDR3 has 13 amino acids. Solely the CDR3 DNA is kept, with 39 bases framed from the first base. After approximately eleven days of culture, CD4+ T cells were isolated with the EasySep CD4+ T cell isolation kit. PCR-confirmed SARS-CoV-2 infection had occurred in convalescent patients between March and December 2020, before the Alpha, Beta and Delta variants emerged in the United States. Half of the culture medium was replaced with fresh IL-2-containing medium on days 3 and 7. Each peptide stimulation condition was cultured in triplicate wells unless otherwise noted. Using Ficoll-Paque Plus gradient centrifugation, PBMC were separated from whole blood and then either used fresh or cryopreserved at -140C. Genomic DNA was extracted from cultured CD4+ T cells with the QIAamp micro DNA kit.

Receptor libraries were prepared by the immunoSEQ multiplex PCR assay. DNA from the cultured and isolated CD4+ T cells underwent TCR beta CDR3 sequencing. Concerning the study's data processing: Non-productive TCR sequences were removed, reads were trimmed to the CDR3 region, and CDR3s of at least 7 amino acids were retained. The MANAFEST web app was used to identify antigen-specific clonotypes by comparing expansion in peptide wells with expansion in reference cultures. To count as positive, a clone had to show expansion at FDR<0.05 compared with the reference and with all other wells, an odds ratio above 5, and a frequency above 0.1% in two replicate wells. Cross-reactive clonotypes were defined as significantly expanded in SARS-CoV-2 spike wells and in at least one common cold coronavirus spike condition. Using the stringdist R package, CDR3 similarity was measured by Levenshtein distance, and unrooted trees were constructed with ape in R 3.6.1. Held by TCRdb, this immuneACCESS table contains in-frame sequences only and omits some clones. Under half of the omission traces to an unresolved V gene where checked; the cause of the rest is unknown. V and J calls and clone size are given by that table; D and trimming were obtained from the DNA. Counted in this sample were tens of thousands of clones; under 80% of them appeared once. The ten largest clones capture 20% to 25% of the sample.

With respect to this clone: The antigen it recognizes is unknown. No base qualities exist here, and no much larger clone lies one base off it.

Overall study results and their limits: At late post-vaccination timepoints, both infection-induced and vaccine-induced clones showed marked clonal contraction, consistent with waning T cell responses. In convalescent patients, the post-vaccine spike-reactive repertoire consisted mainly of new vaccine-induced clones, largely distinct from infection-induced clones. Limitations of the study were the small number of convalescent patients and the absence of early post-infection timepoints.

The specimen was CD4+ T cells from PBMCs cultured without peptide, collected before COVID-19 vaccination. Rearrangement joined TRBV12-3 or TRBV12-4 to TRBJ1-1; no D gene call is confident. This TCR derives from a human donor who had a prior SARS-CoV-2 infection. CDR3 region: CASSPRGNTEAFF. The nucleotides read TGTGCCAGCAGTCCCCGGGGTAACACTGAAGCTTTCTTT.